This passage covers 7 T cell receptor beta chains from one sample sequenced in a study of Ad26.COV2.S vaccination and SARS-CoV-2 variants. Clones were read by immunoSEQ multiplex PCR, and TCRdb kept only the in-frame ones, dropping some. The sample includes some 390,000 clones, about 88% of them seen just once. Sample treatment: about 20 received Ad26.COV2.S at low or high dose, single or two shots; several received placebo; per-sample allocation not given. Sampling occurred on day 63 after the first vaccine or placebo injection. The source was peripheral blood, collected in a trial of Ad26.COV2.S vaccine versus placebo. The receptors were sampled from a person aged 18-60 years who received the Ad26.COV2.S COVID-19 vaccine or a placebo.

This chain uses TRBV30 with TRBJ1-5, with 11 bases lining up with TRBD1. Losses at the gene ends were 0 bases for V and 5 bases for J; bases not matched to a gene: 6. The length of the CDR3 is 16 residues. Germline V gene lookup returns CDR1 GTSNPN and CDR2 SVGIG (reference sequence). CDR3 sequence (DNA): TGTGCCTGGAGTGTACGTTGGGGACAGGGGGATCAGCCCCAGCATTTT. This codes for CAWSVRWGQGDQPQHF.

The chain joins TRBV19 to TRBJ2-1, with 11 bases aligning to TRBD2. Germline V gene lookup returns CDR1 LNHDA and CDR2 SQIVND (reference sequence). The ends lost 4 bases at V and 8 bases at J; junction bases unmatched: 13. There are 17 residues in the CDR3. In DNA, the CDR3 is TGTGCCAGTAGTACGGGAGCCGGGACTAGCGGACCCGATGAGCAGTTCTTC. Protein sequence: CASSTGAGTSGPDEQFF.

This chain uses TRBV4-1 with TRBJ2-5; 8 nucleotides align to TRBD2. Looked up from germline, CDR1 is MGHRA and CDR2 is YSYEKL. V shed 0 bases, J shed 2 bases, and the junction held 8 bases outside the gene matches. CDR3 length: 17 amino acids. The CDR3 region is CASSQDKPGGPQETQYF. The CDR3 nucleotides are TGCGCCAGCAGCCAAGATAAACCGGGGGGGCCGCAAGAGACCCAGTACTTC.

The rearrangement uses TRBV6-5 and TRBJ1-2; D is uncertain. Germline V CDR1 and CDR2: MNHEY, SVGAGI. CDR3 size: 15 residues. V lost 0 bases to trimming and J lost 3 bases, with 11 bases between them. The CDR3 DNA reads TGTGCCAGCAGTTACTCGAGTAACAGCCACTATGGCTACACCTTC. Protein sequence: CASSYSSNSHYGYTF.

The V and J genes are TRBV10-3 and TRBJ1-1; 8 positions match TRBD1. The germline gives CDR1 ENHRY, CDR2 SYGVKD. This CDR3 contains 16 residues. Trimming cost V 6 bases and J 1 base; bases outside gene matches: 10. The CDR3 loop is CAIRPGAGGTNTEAFF. CDR3 sequence (DNA): TGTGCCATCAGGCCCGGGGCAGGGGGCACGAACACTGAAGCTTTCTTT.

The genes are TRBV4-1 and TRBJ2-7; 7 positions agree with TRBD2. Germline loops: CDR1 MGHRA, CDR2 YSYEKL. Losses at the gene ends were 2 bases for V and 5 bases for J; bases not matched to a gene: 9. This CDR3 region has 15 residues. CDR3 bases: TGCGCCAGCAGCCAACTCCCTGGGGGGACTAACGAGCAGTACTTC. As protein: CASSQLPGGTNEQYF.

V usage is TRBV10-2 and J usage is TRBJ1-6; a possible D gene is TRBD1 (6 bases). Germline loops: CDR1 WSHSY, CDR2 SAAADI. The V gene lost 3 bases and the J gene lost 14 bases, with 17 bases spanning the gap. This CDR3 region has 14 residues. The CDR3 DNA sequence: TGCGCCAGCAGTGACGCCGGGACAAGCTTAGCCCTCCACTTT. It is translated as CASSDAGTSLALHF.